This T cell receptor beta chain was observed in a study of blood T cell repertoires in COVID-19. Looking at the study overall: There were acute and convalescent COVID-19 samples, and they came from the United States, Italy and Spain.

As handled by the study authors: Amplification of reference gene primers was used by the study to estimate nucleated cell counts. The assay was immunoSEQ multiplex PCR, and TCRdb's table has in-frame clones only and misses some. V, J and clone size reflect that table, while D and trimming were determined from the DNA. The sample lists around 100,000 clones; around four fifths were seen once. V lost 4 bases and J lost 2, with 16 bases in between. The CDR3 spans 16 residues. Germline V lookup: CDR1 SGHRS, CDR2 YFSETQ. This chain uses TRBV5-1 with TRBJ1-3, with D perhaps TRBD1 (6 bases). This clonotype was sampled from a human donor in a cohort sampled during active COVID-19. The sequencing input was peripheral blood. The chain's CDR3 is CASSPGGGTTGNTIYF. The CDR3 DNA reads TGCGCCAGCAGCCCAGGAGGGGGGACTACTGGAAACACCATATATTTT.